By share of the sample, the clone carrying this T cell receptor beta chain is medium-sized (0.01 to 0.1%). Its antigen is not identified. Using immunoSEQ multiplex PCR, the repertoire was profiled, and TCRdb retains in-frame clones only, with some absent. This repertoire holds roughly 2,700 clones, and none appear only once. A marrow graft followed busulfan-fludarabine conditioning, with cyclophosphamide on days +3 and +4. These data are taken from a study of T cells after posttransplantation cyclophosphamide. Study outcomes and limitations: Tissue-infiltrating T cells from skin or gut overlapped little with blood T cells.

The CDR3 covers 14 residues. The V end was cut by 8 bases, the J end by 3 bases, with 14 bases between. Germline CDR1 MNHEY, CDR2 SMNVEV (reference sequence). This chain joins TRBV27 and TRBJ1-5; weak D call: TRBD1 (5 bases). The sequence came from a female patient between 50 and 59 years old who received an allogeneic stem cell transplant from a related donor, was CMV-positive, and had no GVHD. Some of these T cells may belong to the graft donor. Sequenced here: PBMCs, sampled after allogeneic stem cell transplant with posttransplant cyclophosphamide. CDR3 in DNA: TGTGCCAGCGGGCGAGGGGAAGACAATCAGCCCCAGCATTTT. Amino acids: CASGRGEDNQPQHF.